This TCR beta chain appears in the sequencing data of a study of blood T cell repertoires in COVID-19 (dated by TCRdb to about 2020). Background for the entire study: Samples from collaborators originated in the United States, Italy and Spain and spanned both the acute and convalescent phases of COVID-19. The material from the prospective study consisted of cDNA or gDNA derived from T cells, B-cell-depleted T cells, or PBMCs. The dataset comprised deeply sampled blood TCRbeta repertoires from subjects exposed to, actively infected with, or recovered from COVID-19. The repertoires were released in a freely available public database intended as a resource for research on the immune response to SARS-CoV-2. Samples came from the ongoing ImmuneRACE study (first 160 participants) plus 1,254 subjects from 6 global collaborators. A de-identified subject ID, COVID-19 status, age in years and sex were almost always included in the sample metadata. Where available, HLA class I and class II types were taken from metadata supplied by the sample provider and were not determined by assay-based typing. Paper-wide results and their limitations: How much clinical and demographic metadata was included differed by source and by participant, and the metadata was provided uncurated.

Enrolling through a virtual design, the prospective study's participants ranged in age from roughly 18 to 95 years and lived across 20 to 30 United States geographic areas. In the prospective study, participants were assigned to cohorts based on the clinical history participants reported in a screening survey and a study questionnaire. For ImmuneRACE Cohort 3, a participant was defined as recovered based on two consecutive negative NP/OP PCR tests, clearance by a healthcare professional, or resolution of symptoms. In the prospective study, whole blood, serum and a nasopharyngeal or oropharyngeal swab were collected from each participant by mobile phlebotomists. Over a 2-month period, participants in the prospective study had the option of providing additional blood draws and questionnaires. Before DNA extraction, blood samples from the prospective study were shipped at room temperature or frozen.

TCRbeta CDR3 regions were amplified from genomic DNA using the immunoSEQ Assay, a bias-controlled multiplex PCR. In the source study's methods: Within the assay, amplification of reference gene primers was used to estimate how many nucleated cells each sample contained. To quantify the absolute abundance of each unique TCRbeta CDR3 rearrangement, sequence reads were collapsed and filtered. Productive Simpson clonality was computed per sample as the square root of Simpson's diversity index over productive rearrangements. In its TCRdb copy, this immuneACCESS table keeps in-frame sequences only and misses some clones. Where compared with another copy, unresolved V genes explain less than half of these, and the others have no known cause. The DNA was the basis for D and trimming; V, J and clone size are from that table. The sample has 350,000 to 450,000 clones on record, 80% to 85% of them singletons. Together, the top ten hold approximately 4.7% of the sample.

Points on this clone: Its antigen target is currently unknown. Per-base qualities were not stored, and no clone one base away is much larger.

The receptor was isolated from a woman aged 45-60 years who had recovered from COVID-19. Source material: PBMCs or T cells enriched from blood (not recorded which).

CDR3 sequence: CASSLGAGSYGYTF. Read as DNA, the sequence is TGTGCCAGCAGCTTAGGGGCCGGTAGCTATGGCTACACCTTC. The sequence links TRBV7-2 to TRBJ1-2, with no confidently assigned D gene. The junction carries 10 bases between V and J, which are trimmed by 1 base and 4 bases respectively. From a lookup of the germline V gene, CDR1 and CDR2 are SGHTA and FQGNSA. The CDR3 spans 14 residues, from the cysteine through the phenylalanine. The sequence is cut down to CDR3 DNA, 42 bases in frame from base 1.